This T cell receptor beta chain was profiled in a study of graft-versus-host responses after intestinal transplantation. CDR3 size: 13 residues. Trimming shortened V by 1 base and J by 5 bases, and 10 bases separated the two germline ends. CDR1 and CDR2 from the germline V gene are SGHNT and YYREEE (reference sequence). TCRdb's table, derived via immunoSEQ multiplex PCR, lists solely in-frame clones and lacks some. The sample has about 110,000 clones, about 92% seen once. Notes on the study in general: Some GvH clones appeared in ileal mucosa or blood before recipient bone marrow. Graft-versus-host to host-versus-graft clonal ratios in allografts were high in patients with graft-donor T cell macrochimerism. Peak circulating GvH clone levels were associated with early post-transplant HvG declines.

A word on this clone: Its antigen remains unidentified.

Sequenced material: unstimulated CD8+ T cells sorted from spleen or lymph node cells, taken before transplant. The TCR originated in a human donor who was the organ donor for an intestinal transplant. The chain combines TRBV5-4 with TRBJ2-7, with D hard to call. Here the CDR3 reads CASSLRPDHEQYF. The DNA of the CDR3 is TGTGCCAGCAGCTTGAGGCCGGACCACGAGCAGTACTTC. The entire variable domain, with the rest obtained from reference TRBV5-4 and TRBJ2-7, is as follows: ETGVTQSPTHLIKTRGQQVTLRCSSQSGHNTVSWYQQALGQGPQFIFQYYREEENGRGNFPPRFSGLQFPNYSSELNVNALELDDSALYLCASSLRPDHEQYFGPGTRLTVT.